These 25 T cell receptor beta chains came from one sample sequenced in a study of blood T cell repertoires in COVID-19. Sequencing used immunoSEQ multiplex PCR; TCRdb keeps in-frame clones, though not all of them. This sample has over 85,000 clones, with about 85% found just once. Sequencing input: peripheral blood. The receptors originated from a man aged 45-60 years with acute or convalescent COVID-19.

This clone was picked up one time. The CDR3 protein is CASSLAGTVYEQYF. CDR3 nucleotides: TGTGCCAGCAGCCTAGCGGGGACCGTCTACGAGCAGTACTTC. This sequence joins TRBV5-4 and TRBJ2-7, with TRBD2 matching over 9 bases. Germline values: CDR1 SGHNT, CDR2 YYREEE (reference sequence). The V gene end was trimmed by 4 bases and the J gene end by 3 bases; junction bases not matched to a gene: 5. CDR3 size: 14 residues.

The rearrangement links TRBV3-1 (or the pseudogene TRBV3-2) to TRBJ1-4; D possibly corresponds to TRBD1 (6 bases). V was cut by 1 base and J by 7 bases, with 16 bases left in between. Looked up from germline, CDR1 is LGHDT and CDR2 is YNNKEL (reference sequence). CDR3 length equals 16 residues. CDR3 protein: CASSQGLGQRGEKLFF. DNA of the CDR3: TGTGCCAGCAGCCAAGGGTTAGGACAGAGGGGTGAAAAACTGTTTTTT.

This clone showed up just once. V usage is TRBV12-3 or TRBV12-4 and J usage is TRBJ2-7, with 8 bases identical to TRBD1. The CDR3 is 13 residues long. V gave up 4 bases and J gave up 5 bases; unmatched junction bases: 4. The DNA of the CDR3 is TGTGCCAGCAGTTCGACAGGGGTTCACGAGCAGTACTTC. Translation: CASSSTGVHEQYF.

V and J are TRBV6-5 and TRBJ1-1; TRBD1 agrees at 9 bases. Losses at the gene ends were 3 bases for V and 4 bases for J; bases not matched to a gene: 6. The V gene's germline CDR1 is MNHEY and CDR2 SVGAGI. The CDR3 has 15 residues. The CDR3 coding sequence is TGTGCCAGCAGTTATTGGACAGGGGAGGGCACTGAAGCTTTCTTT. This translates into CASSYWTGEGTEAFF.

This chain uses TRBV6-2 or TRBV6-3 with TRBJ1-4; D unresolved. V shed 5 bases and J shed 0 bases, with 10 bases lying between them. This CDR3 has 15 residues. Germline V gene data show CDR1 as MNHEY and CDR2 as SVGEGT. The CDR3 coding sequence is TGTGCCAGCAGTGCTACTCGCTCAACTAATGAAAAACTGTTTTTT. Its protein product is CASSATRSTNEKLFF.

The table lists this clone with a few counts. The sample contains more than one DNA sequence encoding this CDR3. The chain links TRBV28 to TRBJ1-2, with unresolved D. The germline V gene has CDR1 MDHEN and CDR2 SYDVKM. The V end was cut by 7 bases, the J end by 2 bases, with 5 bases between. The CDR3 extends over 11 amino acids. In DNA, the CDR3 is TGTGCCAGCACTTCGAACTATGGCTACACCTTC. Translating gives CASTSNYGYTF.

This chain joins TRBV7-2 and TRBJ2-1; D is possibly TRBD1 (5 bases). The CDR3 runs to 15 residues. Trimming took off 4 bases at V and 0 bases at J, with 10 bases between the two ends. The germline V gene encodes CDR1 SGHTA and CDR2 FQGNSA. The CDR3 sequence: CASSYDSYSYNEQFF. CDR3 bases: TGTGCCAGCAGCTACGACAGCTACTCCTACAATGAGCAGTTCTTC.

The CDR3 loop reads CASSKGQAYEQYF. The CDR3, as DNA: TGTGCCAGCAGCAAGGGACAGGCCTACGAGCAGTACTTC. The rearrangement joins TRBV12-3 or TRBV12-4 to TRBJ2-7; TRBD1 aligns across 8 bases. The CDR3 has 13 residues. The junction had 3 bases not matched to a gene; V was cut back by 6 bases and J by 2 bases.

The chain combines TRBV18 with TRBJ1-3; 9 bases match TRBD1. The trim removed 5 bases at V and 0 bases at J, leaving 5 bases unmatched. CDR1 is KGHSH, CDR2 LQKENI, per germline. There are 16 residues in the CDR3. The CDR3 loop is CASSEQGAGSGNTIYF. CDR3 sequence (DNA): TGTGCCAGCTCAGAACAGGGGGCCGGCTCTGGAAACACCATATATTTT.

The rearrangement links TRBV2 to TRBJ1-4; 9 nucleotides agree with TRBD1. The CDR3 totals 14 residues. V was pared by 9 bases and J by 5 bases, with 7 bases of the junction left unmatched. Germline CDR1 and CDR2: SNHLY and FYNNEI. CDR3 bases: TGTGCCAGGAAACGGGGACAGGGAAATGAAAAACTGTTTTTT. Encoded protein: CARKRGQGNEKLFF.

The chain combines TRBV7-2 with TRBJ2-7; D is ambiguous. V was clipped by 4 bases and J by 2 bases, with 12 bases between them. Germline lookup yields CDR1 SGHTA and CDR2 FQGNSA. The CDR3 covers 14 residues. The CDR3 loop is CASSSSYTTYEQYF. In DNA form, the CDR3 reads TGTGCCAGCAGCTCGTCGTACACCACCTACGAGCAGTACTTC.

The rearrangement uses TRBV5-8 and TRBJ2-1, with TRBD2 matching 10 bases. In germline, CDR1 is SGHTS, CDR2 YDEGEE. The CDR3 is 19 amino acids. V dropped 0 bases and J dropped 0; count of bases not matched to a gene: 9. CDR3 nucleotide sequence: TGTGCCAGCAGCTTGGAACGGACTAGCGGAGTGAGCTCCTACAATGAGCAGTTCTTC. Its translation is CASSLERTSGVSSYNEQFF.

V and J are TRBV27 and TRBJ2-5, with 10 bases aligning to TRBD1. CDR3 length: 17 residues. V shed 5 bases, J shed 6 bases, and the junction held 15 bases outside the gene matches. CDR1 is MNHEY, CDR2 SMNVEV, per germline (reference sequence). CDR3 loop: CASSKGQGMGQWKTQYF. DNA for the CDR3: TGTGCCAGCAGTAAGGGACAGGGGATGGGGCAATGGAAGACCCAGTACTTC.

CDR3 loop: CASSLYGGATGELFF. The CDR3 region has the DNA TGTGCCAGCAGCTTATATGGGGGCGCGACCGGGGAGCTGTTTTTT. This chain connects TRBV7-7 to TRBJ2-2, with D tentatively TRBD1 (6 bases). Per germline, CDR1 SSHAT and CDR2 FNYEAQ (reference sequence). The CDR3 is made up of 15 amino acids. Trimming pared 2 bases from V and 5 bases from J, leaving 12 bases between.

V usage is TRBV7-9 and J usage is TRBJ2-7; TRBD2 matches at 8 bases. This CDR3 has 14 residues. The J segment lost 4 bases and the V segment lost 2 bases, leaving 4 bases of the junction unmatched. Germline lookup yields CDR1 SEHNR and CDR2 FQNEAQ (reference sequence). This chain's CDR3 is CASSLQRETYEQYF. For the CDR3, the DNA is TGTGCCAGCAGCTTACAGCGGGAGACTTACGAGCAGTACTTC.

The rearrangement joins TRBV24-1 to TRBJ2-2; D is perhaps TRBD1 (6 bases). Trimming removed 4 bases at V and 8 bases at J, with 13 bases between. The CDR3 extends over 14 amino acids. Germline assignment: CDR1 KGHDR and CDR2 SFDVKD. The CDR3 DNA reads TGTGCCACCAGTGAGGCCAGGGACATAGGGGAGCTGTTTTTT. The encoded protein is CATSEARDIGELFF.

The CDR3 here is CAWRVDRGSGYGYTF. DNA for the CDR3: TGTGCCTGGAGAGTAGACAGGGGCTCCGGCTATGGCTACACCTTC. The chain recombines TRBV30 with TRBJ1-2, with 8 bases lining up with TRBD1. The CDR3 totals 15 residues. Germline CDR1 GTSNPN, CDR2 SVGIG (reference sequence). Trimming cost V 3 bases and J 4 bases; bases outside gene matches: 10.

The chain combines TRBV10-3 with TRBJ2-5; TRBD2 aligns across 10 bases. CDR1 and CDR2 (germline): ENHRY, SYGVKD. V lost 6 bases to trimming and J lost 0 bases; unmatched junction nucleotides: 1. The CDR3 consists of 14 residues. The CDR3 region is CAISGLADQETQYF. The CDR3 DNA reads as TGTGCCATCAGCGGACTAGCGGACCAAGAGACCCAGTACTTC.

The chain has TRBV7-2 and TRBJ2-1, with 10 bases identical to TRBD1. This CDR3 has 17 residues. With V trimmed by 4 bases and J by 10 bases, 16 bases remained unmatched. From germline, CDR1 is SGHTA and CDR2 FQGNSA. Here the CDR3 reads CASSSDPRGTGANEQFF. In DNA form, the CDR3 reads TGTGCCAGCAGCTCCGACCCCAGGGGGACAGGGGCTAACGAGCAGTTCTTC.

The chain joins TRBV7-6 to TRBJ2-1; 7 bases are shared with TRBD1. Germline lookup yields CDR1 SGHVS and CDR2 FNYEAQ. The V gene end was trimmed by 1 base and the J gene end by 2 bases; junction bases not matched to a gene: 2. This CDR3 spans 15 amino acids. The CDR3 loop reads CASSLEQGPYNEQFF. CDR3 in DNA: TGTGCCAGCAGCTTAGAACAGGGGCCCTACAATGAGCAGTTCTTC.

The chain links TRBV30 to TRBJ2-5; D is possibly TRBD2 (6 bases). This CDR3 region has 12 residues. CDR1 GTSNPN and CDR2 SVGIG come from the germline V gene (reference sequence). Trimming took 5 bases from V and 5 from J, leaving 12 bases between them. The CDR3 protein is CAWGGGGETQYF. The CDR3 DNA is TGTGCCTGGGGGGGAGGTGGCGAGACCCAGTACTTC. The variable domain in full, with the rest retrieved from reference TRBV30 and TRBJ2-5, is SQTIHQWPATLVQPVGSPLSLECTVEGTSNPNLYWYRQAAGRGLQLLFYSVGIGQISSEVPQNLSASRPQDRQFILSSKKLLLSDSGFYLCAWGGGGETQYFGPGTRLLVL.

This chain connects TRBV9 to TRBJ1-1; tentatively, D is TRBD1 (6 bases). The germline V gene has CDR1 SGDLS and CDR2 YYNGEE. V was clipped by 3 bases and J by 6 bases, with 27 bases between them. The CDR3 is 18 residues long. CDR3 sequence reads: CASSAPGGSSFGGPEAFF. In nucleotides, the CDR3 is TGTGCCAGCAGCGCGCCCGGGGGGAGTAGCTTTGGGGGCCCTGAAGCTTTCTTT.

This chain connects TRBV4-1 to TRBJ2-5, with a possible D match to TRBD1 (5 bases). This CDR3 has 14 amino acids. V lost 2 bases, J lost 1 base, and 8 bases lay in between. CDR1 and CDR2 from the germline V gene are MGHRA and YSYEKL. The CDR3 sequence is CASSQQGSQETQYF. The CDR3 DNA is TGCGCCAGCAGCCAACAGGGTTCCCAAGAGACCCAGTACTTC.

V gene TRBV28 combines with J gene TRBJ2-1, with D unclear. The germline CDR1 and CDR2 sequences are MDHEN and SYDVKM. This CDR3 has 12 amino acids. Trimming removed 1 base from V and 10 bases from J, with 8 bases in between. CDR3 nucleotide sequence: TGTGCCAGCAGTTTATTAGAGACAGAGCAGTTCTTC. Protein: CASSLLETEQFF.

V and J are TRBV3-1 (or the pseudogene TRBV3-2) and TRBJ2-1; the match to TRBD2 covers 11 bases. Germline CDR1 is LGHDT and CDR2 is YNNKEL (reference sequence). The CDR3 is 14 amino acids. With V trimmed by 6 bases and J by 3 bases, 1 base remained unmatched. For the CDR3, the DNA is TGTGCCAGCAGTACTAGCGGGAGCTACAATGAGCAGTTCTTC. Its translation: CASSTSGSYNEQFF.